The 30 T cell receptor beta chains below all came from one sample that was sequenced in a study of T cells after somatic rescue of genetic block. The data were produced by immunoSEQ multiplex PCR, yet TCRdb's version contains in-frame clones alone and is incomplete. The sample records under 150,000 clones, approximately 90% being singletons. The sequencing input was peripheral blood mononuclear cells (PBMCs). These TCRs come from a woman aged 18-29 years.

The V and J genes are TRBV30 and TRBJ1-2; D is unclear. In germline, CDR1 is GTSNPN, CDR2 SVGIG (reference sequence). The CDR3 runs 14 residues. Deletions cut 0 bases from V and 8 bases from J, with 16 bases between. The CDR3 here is CAWSVLGSLGGYTF. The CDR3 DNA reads TGTGCCTGGAGTGTCCTCGGCAGCCTTGGGGGCTACACCTTC.

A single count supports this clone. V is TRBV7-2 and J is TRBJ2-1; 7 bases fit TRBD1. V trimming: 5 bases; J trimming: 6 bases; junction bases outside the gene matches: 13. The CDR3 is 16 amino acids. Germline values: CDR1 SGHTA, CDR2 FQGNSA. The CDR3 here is CASSPQTGRVINEQFF. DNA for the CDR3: TGTGCCAGCAGCCCGCAGACAGGGCGGGTGATCAATGAGCAGTTCTTC. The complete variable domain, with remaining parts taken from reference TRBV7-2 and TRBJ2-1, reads GAGVSQSPSNKVTEKGKDVELRCDPISGHTALYWYRQSLGQGLEFLIYFQGNSAPDKSGLPSDRFSAERTGGSVSTLTIQRTQQEDSAVYLCASSPQTGRVINEQFFGPGTRLTVL.

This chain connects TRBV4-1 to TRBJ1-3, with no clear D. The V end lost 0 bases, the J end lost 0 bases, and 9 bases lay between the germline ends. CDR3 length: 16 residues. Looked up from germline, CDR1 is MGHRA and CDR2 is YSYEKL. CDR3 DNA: TGCGCCAGCAGCCAAGAAGAACGGAACTCTGGAAACACCATATATTTT. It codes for CASSQEERNSGNTIYF.

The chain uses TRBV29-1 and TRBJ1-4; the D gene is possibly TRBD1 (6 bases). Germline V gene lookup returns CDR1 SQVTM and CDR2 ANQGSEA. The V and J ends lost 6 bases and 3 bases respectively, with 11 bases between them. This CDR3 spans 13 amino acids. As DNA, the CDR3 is TGCAGCGTAGGGGGGACGGCTAATGAAAAACTGTTTTTT. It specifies CSVGGTANEKLFF.

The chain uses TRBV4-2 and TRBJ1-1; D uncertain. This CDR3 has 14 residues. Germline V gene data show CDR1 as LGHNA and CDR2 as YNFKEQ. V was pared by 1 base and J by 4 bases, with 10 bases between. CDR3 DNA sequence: TGTGCCAGCAGCCAAGGCAACAGAGTCACTGAAGCTTTCTTT. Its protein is CASSQGNRVTEAFF.

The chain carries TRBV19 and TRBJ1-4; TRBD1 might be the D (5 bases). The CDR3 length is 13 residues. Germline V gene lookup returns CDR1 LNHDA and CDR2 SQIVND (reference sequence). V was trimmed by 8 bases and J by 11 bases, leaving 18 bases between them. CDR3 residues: CASGLGRESKLFF. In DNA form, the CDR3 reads TGTGCCAGTGGCCTAGGCAGGGAGAGCAAACTGTTTTTT.

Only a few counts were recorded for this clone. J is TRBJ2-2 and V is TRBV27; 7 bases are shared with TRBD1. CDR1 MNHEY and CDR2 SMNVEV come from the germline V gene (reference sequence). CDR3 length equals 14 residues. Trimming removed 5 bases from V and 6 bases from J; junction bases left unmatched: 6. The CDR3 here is CASSRTGQPGELFF. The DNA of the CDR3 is TGTGCCAGCAGTCGGACAGGCCAACCCGGGGAGCTGTTTTTT.

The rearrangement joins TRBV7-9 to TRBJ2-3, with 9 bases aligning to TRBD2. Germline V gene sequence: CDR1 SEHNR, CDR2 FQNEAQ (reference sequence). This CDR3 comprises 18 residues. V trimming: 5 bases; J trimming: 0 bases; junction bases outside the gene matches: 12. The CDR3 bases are TGTGCCAGCAGCGTGGGACTAGCTACAATCCCTAGCACAGATACGCAGTATTTT. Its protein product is CASSVGLATIPSTDTQYF.

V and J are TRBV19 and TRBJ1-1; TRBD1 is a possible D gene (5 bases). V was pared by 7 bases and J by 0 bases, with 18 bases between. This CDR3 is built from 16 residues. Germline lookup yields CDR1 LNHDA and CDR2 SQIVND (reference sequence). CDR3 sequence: CASMPRALGMNTEAFF. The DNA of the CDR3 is TGTGCCAGTATGCCCAGGGCGCTAGGCATGAACACTGAAGCTTTCTTT.

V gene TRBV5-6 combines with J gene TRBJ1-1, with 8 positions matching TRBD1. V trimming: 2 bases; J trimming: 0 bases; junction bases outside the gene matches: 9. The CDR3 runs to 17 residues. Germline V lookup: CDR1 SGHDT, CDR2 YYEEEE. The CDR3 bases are TGTGCCAGCAGCTTCCAACGACAGGGGCCCATGAACACTGAAGCTTTCTTT. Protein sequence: CASSFQRQGPMNTEAFF.

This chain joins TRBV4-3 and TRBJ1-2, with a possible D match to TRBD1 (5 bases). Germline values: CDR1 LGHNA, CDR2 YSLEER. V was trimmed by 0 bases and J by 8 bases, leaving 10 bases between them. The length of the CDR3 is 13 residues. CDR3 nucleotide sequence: TGCGCCAGCAGCCAAGACCCTCGGGGCGGCTACACCTTC. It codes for CASSQDPRGGYTF.

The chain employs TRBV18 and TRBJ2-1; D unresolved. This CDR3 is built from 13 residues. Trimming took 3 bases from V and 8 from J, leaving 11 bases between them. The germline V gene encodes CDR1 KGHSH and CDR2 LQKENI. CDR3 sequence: CASSPPGRDEQFF. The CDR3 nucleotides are TGTGCCAGCTCACCCCCGGGCCGAGATGAGCAGTTCTTC.

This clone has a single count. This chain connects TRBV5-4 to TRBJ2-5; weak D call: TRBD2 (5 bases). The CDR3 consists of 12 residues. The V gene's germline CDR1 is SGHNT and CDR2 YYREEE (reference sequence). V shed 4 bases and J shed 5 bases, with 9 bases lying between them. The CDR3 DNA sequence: TGTGCCAGCAGCACGCGAGGGGAGACCCAGTACTTC. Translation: CASSTRGETQYF.

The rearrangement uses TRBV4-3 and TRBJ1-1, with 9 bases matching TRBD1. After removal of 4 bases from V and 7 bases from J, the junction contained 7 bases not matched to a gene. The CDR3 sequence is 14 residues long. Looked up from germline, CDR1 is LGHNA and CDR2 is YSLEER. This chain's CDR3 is CASSPGQGPGEAFF. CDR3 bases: TGCGCCAGCAGCCCCGGACAGGGGCCGGGTGAAGCTTTCTTT.

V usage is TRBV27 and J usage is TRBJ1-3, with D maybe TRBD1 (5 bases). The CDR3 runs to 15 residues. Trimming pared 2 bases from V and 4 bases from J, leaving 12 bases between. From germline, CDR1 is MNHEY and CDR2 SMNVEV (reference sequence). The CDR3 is CASSLGQGIGNTIYF. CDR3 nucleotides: TGTGCCAGCAGTTTAGGGCAGGGTATCGGAAACACCATATATTTT.

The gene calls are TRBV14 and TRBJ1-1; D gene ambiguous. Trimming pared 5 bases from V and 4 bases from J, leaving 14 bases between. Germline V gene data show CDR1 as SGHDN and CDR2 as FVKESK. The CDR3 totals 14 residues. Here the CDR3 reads CASSFRRAGTEAFF. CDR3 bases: TGTGCCAGCAGCTTTCGACGGGCCGGCACTGAAGCTTTCTTT. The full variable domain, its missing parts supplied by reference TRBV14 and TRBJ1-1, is EAGVTQFPSHSVIEKGQTVTLRCDPISGHDNLYWYRRVMGKEIKFLLHFVKESKQDESGMPNNRFLAERTGGTYSTLKVQPAELEDSGVYFCASSFRRAGTEAFFGQGTRLTVV.

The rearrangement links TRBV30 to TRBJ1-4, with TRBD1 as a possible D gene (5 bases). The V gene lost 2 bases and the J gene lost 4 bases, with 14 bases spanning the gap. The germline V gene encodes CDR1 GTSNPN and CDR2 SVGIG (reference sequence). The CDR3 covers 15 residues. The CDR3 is CAWSPLGGFNEKLFF. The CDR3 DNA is TGTGCCTGGAGTCCTTTGGGGGGGTTTAATGAAAAACTGTTTTTT.

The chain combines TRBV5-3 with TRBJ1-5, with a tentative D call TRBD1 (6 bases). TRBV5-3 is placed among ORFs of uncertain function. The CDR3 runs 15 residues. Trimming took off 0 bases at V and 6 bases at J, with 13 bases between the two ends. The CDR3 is CARSLACQGSQPQHF. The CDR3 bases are TGTGCCAGAAGCTTGGCCTGTCAGGGGAGTCAGCCCCAGCATTTT.

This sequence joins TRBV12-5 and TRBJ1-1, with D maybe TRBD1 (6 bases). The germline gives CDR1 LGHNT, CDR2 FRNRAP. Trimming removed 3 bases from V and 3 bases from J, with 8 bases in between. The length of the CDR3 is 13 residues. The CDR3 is CASGLRGDTEAFF. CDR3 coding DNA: TGTGCTAGTGGTTTAAGGGGGGACACTGAAGCTTTCTTT.

The CDR3 DNA follows: TGTGCCACCAGCAGGTCCGGGAACCTCAGGGTTCCCCAGCATTTT. It encodes CATSRSGNLRVPQHF. The gene calls are TRBV15 and TRBJ1-5; a weak D match, TRBD1 (5 bases). The germline V gene encodes CDR1 LNHNV and CDR2 YYDKDF (reference sequence). Trimming removed 3 bases at V and 10 bases at J, with 19 bases between. The CDR3 totals 15 residues. Filled out from reference TRBV15 and TRBJ1-5, the complete variable domain reads DAMVIQNPRYQVTQFGKPVTLSCSQTLNHNVMYWYQQKSSQAPKLLFHYYDKDFNNEADTPDNFQSRRPNTSFCFLDIRSPGLGDTAMYLCATSRSGNLRVPQHFGDGTRLSIL.

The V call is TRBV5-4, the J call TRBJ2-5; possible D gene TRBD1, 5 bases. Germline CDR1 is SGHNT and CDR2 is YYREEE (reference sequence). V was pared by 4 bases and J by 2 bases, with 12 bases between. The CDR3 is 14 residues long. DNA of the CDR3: TGTGCCAGCAGCCCGCCGACAGAACAAGAGACCCAGTACTTC. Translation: CASSPPTEQETQYF.

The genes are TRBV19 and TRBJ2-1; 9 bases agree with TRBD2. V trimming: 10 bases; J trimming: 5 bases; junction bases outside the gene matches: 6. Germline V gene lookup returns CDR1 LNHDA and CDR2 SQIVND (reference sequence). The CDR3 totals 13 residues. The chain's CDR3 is CATGLAIHNEQFF. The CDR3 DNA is TGTGCCACCGGACTAGCGATCCACAATGAGCAGTTCTTC.

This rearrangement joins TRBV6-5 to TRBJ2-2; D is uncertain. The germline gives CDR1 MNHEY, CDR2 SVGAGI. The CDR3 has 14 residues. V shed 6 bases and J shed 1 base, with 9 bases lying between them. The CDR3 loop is CASSNTGNTGELFF. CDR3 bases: TGTGCCAGCAGCAACACGGGGAACACCGGGGAGCTGTTTTTT.

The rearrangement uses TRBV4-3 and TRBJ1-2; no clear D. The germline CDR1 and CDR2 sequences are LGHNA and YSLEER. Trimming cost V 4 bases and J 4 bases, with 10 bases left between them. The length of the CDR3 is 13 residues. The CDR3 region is CASSPQSGYGYTF. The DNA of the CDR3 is TGCGCCAGCAGCCCCCAAAGCGGCTATGGCTACACCTTC.

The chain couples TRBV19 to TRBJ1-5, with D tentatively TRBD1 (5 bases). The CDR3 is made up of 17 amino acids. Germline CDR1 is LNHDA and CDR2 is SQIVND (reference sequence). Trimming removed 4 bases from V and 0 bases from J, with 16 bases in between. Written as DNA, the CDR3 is TGTGCCAGTAGTACGGGGACTTCTACTGATAGCAATCAGCCCCAGCATTTT. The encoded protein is CASSTGTSTDSNQPQHF.

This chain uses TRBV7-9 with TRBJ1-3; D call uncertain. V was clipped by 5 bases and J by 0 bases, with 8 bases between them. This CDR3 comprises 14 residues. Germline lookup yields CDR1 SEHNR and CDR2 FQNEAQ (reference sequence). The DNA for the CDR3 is TGTGCCAGCAGCGTAGGAAGCTCTGGAAACACCATATATTTT. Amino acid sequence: CASSVGSSGNTIYF.

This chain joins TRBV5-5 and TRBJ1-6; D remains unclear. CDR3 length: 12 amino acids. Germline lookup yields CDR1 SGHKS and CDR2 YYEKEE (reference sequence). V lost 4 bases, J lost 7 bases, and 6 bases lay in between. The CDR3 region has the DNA TGTGCCAGCAGCCCTTCGAATTCACCCCTCCACTTT. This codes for CASSPSNSPLHF.

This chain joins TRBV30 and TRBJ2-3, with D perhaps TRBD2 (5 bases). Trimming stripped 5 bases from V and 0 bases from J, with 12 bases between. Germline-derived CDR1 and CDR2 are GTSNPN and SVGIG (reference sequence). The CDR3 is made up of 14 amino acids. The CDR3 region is CAWVGRASTDTQYF. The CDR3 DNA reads TGTGCCTGGGTTGGGCGGGCCAGCACAGATACGCAGTATTTT. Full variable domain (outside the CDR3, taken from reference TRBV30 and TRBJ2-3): SQTIHQWPATLVQPVGSPLSLECTVEGTSNPNLYWYRQAAGRGLQLLFYSVGIGQISSEVPQNLSASRPQDRQFILSSKKLLLSDSGFYLCAWVGRASTDTQYFGPGTRLTVL.

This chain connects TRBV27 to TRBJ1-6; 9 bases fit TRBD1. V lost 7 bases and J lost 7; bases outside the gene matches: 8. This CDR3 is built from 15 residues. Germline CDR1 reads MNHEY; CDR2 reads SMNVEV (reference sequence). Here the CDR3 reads CASTRTGVGNSPLHF. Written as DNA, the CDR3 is TGTGCCAGCACCAGGACAGGGGTCGGGAATTCACCCCTCCACTTT.

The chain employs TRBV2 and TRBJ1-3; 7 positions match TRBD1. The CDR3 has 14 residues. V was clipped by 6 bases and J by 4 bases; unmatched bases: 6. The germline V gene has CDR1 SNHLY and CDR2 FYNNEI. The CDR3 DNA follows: TGTGCCAGCAGGACGACAGGGTTGGGAAACACCATATATTTT. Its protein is CASRTTGLGNTIYF.